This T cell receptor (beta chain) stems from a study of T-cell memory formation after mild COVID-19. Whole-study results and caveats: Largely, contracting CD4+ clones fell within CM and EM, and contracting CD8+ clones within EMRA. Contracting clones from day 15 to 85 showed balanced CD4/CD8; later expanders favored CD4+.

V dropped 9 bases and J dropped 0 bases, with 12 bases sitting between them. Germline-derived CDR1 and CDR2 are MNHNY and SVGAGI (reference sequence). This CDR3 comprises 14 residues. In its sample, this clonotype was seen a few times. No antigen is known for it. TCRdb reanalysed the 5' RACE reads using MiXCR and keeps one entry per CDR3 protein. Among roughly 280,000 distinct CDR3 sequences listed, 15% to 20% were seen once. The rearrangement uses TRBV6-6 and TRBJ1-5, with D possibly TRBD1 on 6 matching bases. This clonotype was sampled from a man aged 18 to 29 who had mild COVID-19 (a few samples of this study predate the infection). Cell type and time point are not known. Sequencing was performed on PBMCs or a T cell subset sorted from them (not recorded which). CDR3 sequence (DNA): TGTGCCAGTGGACAGATTAATAGCAATCAGCCCCAGCATTTT. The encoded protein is CASGQINSNQPQHF.